These 6 T cell receptor beta chains share one sample of origin, sequenced in a study of shared clonotypes between healthy human individuals. Repertoires were generated with immunoSEQ multiplex PCR, while TCRdb's copy carries only in-frame clones and drops some. The sample shows about 2.2 million clones, roughly 91% of them seen only once. Terminally differentiated effector memory CD45RA+ cells were excluded from the naive CD8 cells, which were CD45RO-negative and positively selected for CCR7. The sequenced material came from naive CD8+ T cells from PBMCs. The receptors come from a man between 18 and 29 years old in good health. Some clones in this sample may be carry-over from other donors' samples.

The chain has TRBV7-8 and TRBJ1-2; D is unresolved. This CDR3 has 16 residues. Germline V gives CDR1 SGHVS, CDR2 FQNEAQ. Trimming removed 4 bases at V and 0 bases at J, with 15 bases between. The CDR3 nucleotides read TGTGCCAGCAGCTCACACGGCCTACTAGCTAACTATGGCTACACCTTC. Its translation is CASSSHGLLANYGYTF.

The chain combines TRBV7-9 with TRBJ2-7; the D is unclear. Per germline, CDR1 SEHNR and CDR2 FQNEAQ (reference sequence). V was pared by 5 bases and J by 2 bases, with 10 bases between. This CDR3 is built from 13 residues. CDR3 sequence (DNA): TGTGCCAGCAGCCCAACAAGCACCTACGAGCAGTACTTC. Translated: CASSPTSTYEQYF.

The V and J genes are TRBV5-1 and TRBJ2-7; the D gene is possibly TRBD2 (5 bases). V gave up 0 bases and J gave up 0 bases, with 10 bases separating them. The CDR3 has 15 amino acids. In germline, CDR1 is SGHRS, CDR2 YFSETQ. CDR3 sequence reads: CASSLGLGSSYEQYF. CDR3 sequence (DNA): TGCGCCAGCAGCTTGGGTCTTGGGAGCTCCTACGAGCAGTACTTC.

V usage is TRBV9 and J usage is TRBJ1-2, with a possible D match to TRBD1 (5 bases). V lost 4 bases to trimming and J lost 3 bases, with 19 bases between them. The CDR3 is 16 residues long. CDR1 SGDLS and CDR2 YYNGEE come from the germline V gene. In nucleotides, the CDR3 is TGTGCCAGCAGCCCCGGGGGGACCGTTATTCACTATGGCTACACCTTC. It encodes CASSPGGTVIHYGYTF. The full variable domain, completed using reference TRBV9 and TRBJ1-2, is DSGVTQTPKHLITATGQRVTLRCSPRSGDLSVYWYQQSLDQGLQFLIQYYNGEERAKGNILERFSAQQFPDLHSELNLSSLELGDSALYFCASSPGGTVIHYGYTFGSGTRLTVV.

This clone occurred a few times. This chain joins TRBV20-1 and TRBJ1-1, with no clear D. V was shortened by 6 bases and J by 6 bases, with 8 bases between the two germline ends. Germline CDR1 is DFQATT and CDR2 is SNEGSKA (reference sequence). The CDR3 spans 10 residues. CDR3 residues: CSAYGPEAFF. CDR3 DNA sequence: TGCAGTGCATATGGCCCTGAAGCTTTCTTT.

Only one count was recorded for this clone. The rearrangement links TRBV7-2 to TRBJ2-7; 7 bases are shared with TRBD1. In germline, CDR1 is SGHTA, CDR2 FQGNSA. The CDR3 spans 15 residues. V was clipped by 5 bases and J by 6 bases; unmatched bases: 13. The CDR3 is CASSQLQGRSREQYF. CDR3 nucleotides: TGTGCCAGCAGCCAATTACAGGGGCGAAGCCGCGAGCAGTACTTC.